A single sample gave rise to the 29 T cell receptor beta chains below, sequenced in a study of regulatory T cells in long-lasting Graves disease. Researchers made TCR beta libraries by using iRepertoire HTBI primers and running Arm-PCR on CDR3 regions. TCRdb independently ran MiXCR on the multiplex PCR reads; one entry per CDR3 protein. The data show hundreds of thousands of distinct CDR3 sequences, with 15% to 20% seen just once and over 8.5% held by the top ten. Sample time point: newly diagnosed GD, antithyroid drugs for less than 3 months. TCR sequences were obtained from RNA taken from PBMCs. This same sample was also taken into another study, of T cells in Graves' hyperthyroidism and ophthalmopathy.

Material: peripheral blood mononuclear cells (PBMCs), obtained at new diagnosis, from a patient treated with antithyroid drugs. The receptors were sampled from a woman in her twenties or thirties with Graves disease.

This clonotype was picked up a small number of times. The V gene is TRBV7-2, the J gene TRBJ2-1, with TRBD2 matching over 7 bases. Trimming removed 1 base from V and 3 bases from J; junction bases left unmatched: 6. Germline V CDR1 and CDR2: SGHTA, FQGNSA. The CDR3 is made up of 16 amino acids. The CDR3 coding sequence is TGTGCCAGCAGCTTAGATTCTAGCGGCCTCTACAATGAGCAGTTCTTC. Translating it yields CASSLDSSGLYNEQFF.

Regarding this clonotype: A much larger clone differs from this one at a single base, so this may be a read error. The genes are TRBV24-1 and TRBJ2-1; 10 bases agree with TRBD2. This CDR3 is built from 18 residues. The V segment lost 1 base and the J segment 5 bases; nucleotides outside the gene matches: 10. Germline V gene sequence: CDR1 KGHDR, CDR2 SFDVKD. The CDR3 DNA reads TGTGCCACCAGTGATTTCAGCAAGGGACTAGCGATCCACAATGAGCAGTTCTTC. This translates into CATSDFSKGLAIHNEQFF.

This clonotype was detected a few times. V gene TRBV6-1 combines with J gene TRBJ2-7; 10 bases agree with TRBD2. This CDR3 has 15 residues. Losses at the gene ends were 7 bases for V and 3 bases for J; bases not matched to a gene: 9. Germline-derived CDR1 and CDR2 are MNHNS and SASEGT. The CDR3 here is CASTPSGSWHYEQYF. The CDR3 region has the DNA TGTGCCAGCACCCCTAGCGGGAGTTGGCACTACGAGCAGTACTTC.

The sample holds many counts of this clonotype. V and J are TRBV10-3 and TRBJ2-2; 7 nucleotides align to TRBD2. The CDR3 spans 14 residues. Germline lookup yields CDR1 ENHRY and CDR2 SYGVKD. Trimming cost V 6 bases and J 1 base; bases outside gene matches: 2. The CDR3 loop is CAIRLAENTGELFF. The CDR3 nucleotides read TGTGCCATCAGGCTAGCGGAGAACACCGGGGAGCTGTTTTTT.

Only a few counts were recorded for this clonotype. The chain recombines TRBV6-9 with TRBJ1-5, with 9 positions matching TRBD1. V gave up 2 bases and J gave up 3 bases; unmatched junction bases: 5. The germline gives CDR1 MNHGY, CDR2 SVAAGI. This CDR3 has 16 residues. The CDR3: CASSYLTGGDNQPQHF. The CDR3 region has the DNA TGTGCCAGCAGTTATCTCACAGGGGGCGACAATCAGCCCCAGCATTTT.

The CDR3 DNA follows: TGCAGCGCCCCAGGGACAGGGAGGCTAGGGACCCAGTACTTC. Protein sequence: CSAPGTGRLGTQYF. The V call is TRBV29-1, the J call TRBJ2-3, with 9 bases matching TRBD1. Near its end, the DNA agrees better with TRBJ2-5, so the J call may be wrong. The CDR3 runs to 14 residues. CDR1 is SQVTM, CDR2 ANQGSEA, per germline.

This clonotype showed up many times. This chain links TRBV28 with TRBJ2-5; D may be TRBD2 (7 bases). CDR1 is MDHEN and CDR2 is SYDVKM in the germline V gene. Trimming shortened V by 6 bases and J by 1 base, and 18 bases separated the two germline ends. The length of the CDR3 is 16 residues. The CDR3, as DNA: TGTGCCAGCAGGCGGCAAGGGGGGGGGAGCCAAGAGACCCAGTACTTC. Translating gives CASRRQGGGSQETQYF.

This clonotype was counted a single time. The chain joins TRBV27 to TRBJ2-2; a possible D gene is TRBD2 (6 bases). Trimming removed 3 bases from V and 1 base from J, with 9 bases in between. Germline V gene data show CDR1 as MNHEY and CDR2 as SMNVEV (reference sequence). This CDR3 contains 15 residues. CDR3 sequence reads: CASSFLAENTGELFF. The CDR3 nucleotides read TGTGCCAGCAGTTTCTTAGCGGAGAACACCGGGGAGCTGTTTTTT.

This clonotype was observed a handful of times. The rearrangement links TRBV7-2 to TRBJ2-1; a possible D gene is TRBD2 (6 bases). The CDR3 spans 13 residues. Germline CDR1 and CDR2: SGHTA and FQGNSA. Trimming cost V 4 bases and J 9 bases, with 13 bases left between them. CDR3 DNA sequence: TGTGCCAGCAGCTCACCTAGCGTACGTGAGCAGTTCTTC. Protein product: CASSSPSVREQFF. The full variable domain, in which reference TRBV7-2 and TRBJ2-1 provide the parts outside the CDR3, is GAGVSQSPSNKVTEKGKDVELRCDPISGHTALYWYRQSLGQGLEFLIYFQGNSAPDKSGLPSDRFSAERTGGSVSTLTIQRTQQEDSAVYLCASSSPSVREQFFGPGTRLTVL.

This clonotype was seen repeatedly, ten times or more. The chain employs TRBV20-1 and TRBJ2-1, with D perhaps matching TRBD2 (6 bases). There are 14 residues in the CDR3. Germline loops: CDR1 DFQATT, CDR2 SNEGSKA (reference sequence). The germline V and J ends were trimmed by 7 bases and 8 bases, with 21 bases remaining between them. The CDR3 sequence: CSGSVRTSGDEQFF. The CDR3 region has the DNA TGCAGTGGATCAGTTAGGACGTCGGGGGATGAGCAGTTCTTC.

This clonotype was seen only a few times. As DNA, the CDR3 is TGTGCCAGCAGTTTAGCGGGGGGCAGCGGGGAGCTGTTTTTT. Amino acid sequence: CASSLAGGSGELFF. This chain links TRBV12-3 or TRBV12-4 with TRBJ2-2, with D perhaps TRBD1 or TRBD2 (6 bases each). Trimming removed 0 bases at V and 7 bases at J, with 9 bases between. The CDR3 has 14 residues.

This clonotype was counted ten times or more. The chain has TRBV29-1 and TRBJ1-2, with TRBD1 matching over 10 bases. V was pared by 6 bases and J by 4 bases, with 23 bases of the junction left unmatched. Germline values: CDR1 SQVTM, CDR2 ANQGSEA. This CDR3 is built from 19 residues. The CDR3 is CSVAPLLLGTGDGGYGYTF. Written as DNA, the CDR3 is TGCAGCGTAGCCCCGCTCCTCTTAGGGACAGGGGATGGGGGCTATGGCTACACCTTC.

This clonotype was counted once. A much larger clone is a single base away; this may be a read error. This sequence joins TRBV3-1 and TRBJ2-1, with D perhaps matching TRBD1 (5 bases). This CDR3 contains 14 residues. Germline-derived CDR1 and CDR2 are LGHDT and YNNKEL (reference sequence). The DNA for the CDR3 is TGTGCCAGCAGCGGGTTCCAGGGCTACAATGATCAGTTCTTC. Translated: CASSGFQGYNDQFF.

The rearrangement links TRBV6-2 or TRBV6-3 to TRBJ2-3; D is unclear. Germline V gives CDR1 MNHEY, CDR2 SVGEGT. The CDR3 is 14 residues long. V was trimmed by 0 bases and J by 1 base, leaving 5 bases between them. The CDR3 nucleotides are TGTGCCAGCAGTTACTCACGGGGCACAGATACGCAGTATTTT. The encoded protein is CASSYSRGTDTQYF.

This clonotype was counted many times. V gene TRBV28 combines with J gene TRBJ2-3; 9 bases agree with TRBD2. Germline V gene data show CDR1 as MDHEN and CDR2 as SYDVKM. This CDR3 has 14 residues. V shed 3 bases and J 7 bases; nucleotides not matched to a gene: 5. The DNA for the CDR3 is TGTGCCAGCAGTTTTAGCGGGAGTGGTTATACGCAGTATTTT. This encodes CASSFSGSGYTQYF.

The V and J genes are TRBV7-2 and TRBJ2-3, with 14 bases that match TRBD2. Per germline, CDR1 SGHTA and CDR2 FQGNSA. V was clipped by 4 bases and J by 2 bases; unmatched bases: 5. The CDR3 loop spans 17 amino acids. CDR3: CASSSGLAGAITDTQYF. The CDR3 nucleotides are TGTGCCAGCAGCTCGGGACTAGCGGGAGCTATCACAGATACGCAGTATTTT.

The table lists this clonotype with many counts. The gene calls are TRBV28 and TRBJ2-3, with D maybe TRBD1 (7 bases). Germline values: CDR1 MDHEN, CDR2 SYDVKM. CDR3 size: 16 residues. With 3 bases removed from V and 1 base from J, the gap between germline ends came to 14 bases. As DNA, the CDR3 is TGTGCCAGCAGTTTGGAGGGGGCTAGCGGCACAGATACGCAGTATTTT. It encodes CASSLEGASGTDTQYF.

The rearrangement uses TRBV7-2 and TRBJ2-1; 8 bases align to TRBD2. This CDR3 has 15 residues. Germline CDR1 is SGHTA and CDR2 is FQGNSA. The V gene end was trimmed by 1 base and the J gene end by 9 bases; junction bases not matched to a gene: 8. DNA of the CDR3: TGTGCCAGCAGCTTAGAAACGGGAGGGCCAGGTGAGCAGTTCTTC. It codes for CASSLETGGPGEQFF.

This clonotype was seen ten or more times. This rearrangement joins TRBV29-1 to TRBJ2-5; D might be TRBD1 (6 bases). Germline CDR1 is SQVTM and CDR2 is ANQGSEA. CDR3 length: 13 residues. The V end lost 7 bases, the J end lost 3 bases, and 15 bases lay between the germline ends. CDR3 loop: CSAQKGVEETQYF. For the CDR3, the DNA is TGCAGCGCCCAAAAGGGGGTGGAAGAGACCCAGTACTTC.

This clonotype occurred many times. This chain uses TRBV15 with TRBJ1-2; the D gene is possibly TRBD1 (5 bases). The V end was cut by 3 bases, the J end by 8 bases, with 16 bases between. The CDR3 covers 14 residues. The germline gives CDR1 LNHNV, CDR2 YYDKDF (reference sequence). DNA for the CDR3: TGTGCCACCAGCAGCGTCCAGGGAACCCCGGGCTACACCTTC. This encodes CATSSVQGTPGYTF. The variable domain in full, with the rest retrieved from reference TRBV15 and TRBJ1-2, is DAMVIQNPRYQVTQFGKPVTLSCSQTLNHNVMYWYQQKSSQAPKLLFHYYDKDFNNEADTPDNFQSRRPNTSFCFLDIRSPGLGDTAMYLCATSSVQGTPGYTFGSGTRLTVV.

The chain joins TRBV5-4 to TRBJ2-3, with 7 bases aligning to TRBD2. V gave up 1 base and J gave up 0 bases; unmatched junction bases: 5. The CDR3 sequence is 16 residues long. The germline V gene encodes CDR1 SGHNT and CDR2 YYREEE (reference sequence). The CDR3 here is CASSLTLATSTDTQYF. DNA of the CDR3: TGTGCCAGCAGCTTGACACTAGCGACTAGCACAGATACGCAGTATTTT.

This clonotype has a count of ten or more. The chain combines TRBV7-6 with TRBJ2-2; D may match TRBD1 or TRBD2 (5 bases each). The germline V and J ends were trimmed by 4 bases and 1 base, with 13 bases remaining between them. From germline, CDR1 is SGHVS and CDR2 FNYEAQ. CDR3 length: 16 amino acids. In DNA, the CDR3 is TGTGCCAGCAGCTCGGAGACGGGACGGAACACCGGGGAGCTGTTTTTT. It yields the protein CASSSETGRNTGELFF. Full variable domain (missing parts from reference TRBV7-6 and TRBJ2-2): GAGVSQSPRYKVTKRGQDVALRCDPISGHVSLYWYRQALGQGPEFLTYFNYEAQQDKSGLPNDRFSAERPEGSISTLTIQRTEQRDSAMYRCASSSETGRNTGELFFGEGSRLTVL.

This clonotype was detected many times. The chain links TRBV11-2 to TRBJ2-5; 9 bases match TRBD1. Germline CDR1 SGHAT, CDR2 FQNNGV. CDR3 length equals 16 residues. Trimming cost V 5 bases and J 4 bases; bases outside gene matches: 11. CDR3 DNA sequence: TGTGCCAGCAGCCCCCAACCGGGACAGGGTCGAGAGACCCAGTACTTC. The encoded protein is CASSPQPGQGRETQYF.

Only a few counts were recorded for this clonotype. At one end the junction does not follow the germline gene, possibly because of a read error. The chain links TRBV10-2 to TRBJ1-3; a possible D gene is TRBD1 (5 bases). Germline CDR1 is WSHSY and CDR2 is SAAADI. The CDR3 covers 16 residues. CDR3 bases: TGCGCCAGCAGTGAGAGGGGAGACCGCTCTGGAAACACCACATATTTT. This codes for CASSERGDRSGNTTYF.

At least ten counts were recorded for this clonotype. The chain has TRBV7-2 and TRBJ2-4; the D is unclear. This CDR3 spans 15 amino acids. Trimming took off 0 bases at V and 7 bases at J, with 13 bases between the two ends. Per the germline V gene, CDR1 is SGHTA and CDR2 is FQGNSA. CDR3 amino acids: CASSLANPGGNIQYF. For the CDR3, the DNA is TGTGCCAGCAGCTTAGCGAATCCGGGTGGGAACATTCAGTACTTC.

This clonotype was seen many times. The chain couples TRBV7-2 to TRBJ2-7; possible D gene TRBD2, 6 bases. This CDR3 comprises 15 residues. Germline CDR1 reads SGHTA; CDR2 reads FQGNSA. Trimming removed 1 base at V and 3 bases at J, with 13 bases between. This CDR3 reads CASSLEGLRDYEQYF. CDR3 nucleotides: TGTGCCAGCAGCTTAGAAGGGTTGCGGGACTACGAGCAGTACTTC.

Note on this clonotype: Just one base apart from a much larger clone, this may be a read error. This chain uses TRBV2 with TRBJ2-5; 7 bases match TRBD2. V trimming: 3 bases; J trimming: 9 bases; junction bases outside the gene matches: 10. Germline V gene data show CDR1 as SNHLY and CDR2 as FYNNEI. This CDR3 is built from 14 residues. CDR3 loop: CASSERENREAQYF. The CDR3, as DNA: TGTGCCAGCAGTGAGCGGGAGAACCGGGAGGCCCAGTACTTC.

This clonotype has at least ten counts. V usage is TRBV20-1 and J usage is TRBJ2-7; TRBD2 aligns across 9 bases. V trimming: 0 bases; J trimming: 1 base; junction bases outside the gene matches: 4. Germline CDR1 is DFQATT and CDR2 is SNEGSKA (reference sequence). This CDR3 spans 15 amino acids. Written as DNA, the CDR3 is TGCAGTGCTAGAGATCCCAGCGGGAGGTCCTACGAGCAGTACTTC. Translated: CSARDPSGRSYEQYF.

This clonotype was counted at least ten times. The chain has TRBV5-1 and TRBJ2-1; TRBD2 aligns across 9 bases. Germline-derived CDR1 and CDR2 are SGHRS and YFSETQ. The CDR3 consists of 16 residues. V gave up 4 bases and J gave up 4 bases; unmatched junction bases: 9. CDR3 in amino acids: CASSPAASGDYNEQFF. In nucleotides, the CDR3 is TGCGCCAGCAGCCCCGCCGCTAGCGGGGATTACAATGAGCAGTTCTTC.